This T cell receptor (beta chain) comes out of a study of blood T cells in healthy people across ages. The study's findings and limits: The recorded TCR beta diversity per million T cells decreased in a roughly linear manner with age. CMV infection status of these donors was not known.

The germline gives CDR1 SGHTA, CDR2 FQGNSA. This CDR3 has 11 amino acids. As concerns this clonotype: Its target is unknown. The junction does not match germline at one end; this may be a read error.

A second about 6 to 12 cycle PCR used barcoded and J-beta primers. TCRdb itself ran the 5' RACE reads through MiXCR, one entry per CDR3 protein. This repertoire shows about 730,000 distinct CDR3 sequences, 40% to 45% found once; its top ten account for about 20%. This chain connects TRBV7-2 to TRBJ2-1; no firm D call. This TCR was recovered from a woman aged 55-69 years in good health. The sequencing sample was made of blood. The CDR3 sequence: CASSPGLEEFF. CDR3 coding DNA: TGTGCCAGCAGCCCCGGTCTTGAGGAGTTCTTC.